One and the same sample provided the 26 T cell receptor beta chains below, sequenced in a study of cytomegalovirus exposure and HLA in healthy donors (dated by TCRdb to 2016 to 2017). The method was the immunoSEQ multiplex PCR assay. A mixture of 60 forward primers for TCR Vbeta segments and 13 reverse primers for TCR Jbeta segments was used in the multiplex PCR. TCRdb retrieved this table from immuneACCESS and kept in-frame rearrangements only. Not all clones are present; in checked studies, unresolved V genes account for under half, and no reason is known for the remainder. This sample holds more than 150,000 clones; roughly 80% were observed only once. Less than 7% of the sample is taken by the ten largest. Sequenced: PBMCs. The origin of the receptors is a man aged 35 to 55 in good health and CMV-seropositive.

This CDR3 is CASKNTGTGRAKNIQYF. CDR3 coding DNA: TGTGCCAGCAAAAACACCGGGACAGGGCGAGCCAAAAACATTCAGTACTTC. The chain has TRBV27 and TRBJ2-4; 9 bases are shared with TRBD1. The CDR3 runs 17 residues. CDR1 is MNHEY, CDR2 SMNVEV, per germline (reference sequence). After removal of 7 bases from V and 0 bases from J, the junction contained 10 bases not matched to a gene.

This clone was counted only a few times. The CDR3 DNA is TGTGCCAGCAGCTTAGCGGTCGGGGGGGCCAATGAGCAGTTCTTC. The encoded protein is CASSLAVGGANEQFF. The chain links TRBV7-2 to TRBJ2-1, with 8 nucleotides matching TRBD2. CDR1 is SGHTA, CDR2 FQGNSA, per germline. Trimming removed 0 bases from V and 6 bases from J; junction bases left unmatched: 4. The CDR3 runs 15 residues.

The chain recombines TRBV5-4 with TRBJ1-6; 9 bases are shared with TRBD1. Germline CDR1 and CDR2: SGHNT and YYREEE (reference sequence). CDR3 length: 15 amino acids. The J segment lost 8 bases and the V segment lost 6 bases, leaving 9 bases of the junction unmatched. The DNA for the CDR3 is TGTGCCAGCATCCTTCTTCGACAGGGGGATTCACCCCTCCACTTT. Amino acid sequence: CASILLRQGDSPLHF.

The chain carries TRBV7-8 and TRBJ1-2; the D gene is possibly TRBD1 (6 bases). The V end was cut by 6 bases, the J end by 8 bases, with 16 bases between. Germline V lookup: CDR1 SGHVS, CDR2 FQNEAQ. This CDR3 has 13 residues. The CDR3 DNA reads as TGTGCCAGCAGAGAAAATCCCACAGGGGGCTACACCTTC. It is translated as CASRENPTGGYTF.

J is TRBJ1-3 and V is TRBV6-6; the D gene is possibly TRBD1 (5 bases). Per the germline V gene, CDR1 is MNHNY and CDR2 is SVGAGI (reference sequence). V gave up 5 bases and J gave up 1 base, with 15 bases separating them. This CDR3 contains 16 residues. Here the CDR3 DNA reads TGTGCCAGCAGTCTACTACAAAGGGGATCTGGAAACACCATATATTTT. Its protein product is CASSLLQRGSGNTIYF.

This clone was seen a few times. The chain combines TRBV5-4 with TRBJ1-1; D ambiguous. V was pared by 4 bases and J by 1 base, with 14 bases between. There are 15 residues in the CDR3. Germline assignment: CDR1 SGHNT and CDR2 YYREEE (reference sequence). The CDR3 spells CASSEAGVRNTEAFF. The CDR3 nucleotides read TGTGCCAGCAGCGAGGCCGGCGTGCGGAACACTGAAGCTTTCTTT.

The V gene is TRBV5-1, the J gene TRBJ2-5; 10 bases are a match to TRBD2. CDR1 is SGHRS and CDR2 is YFSETQ in the germline V gene. The CDR3 is made up of 15 amino acids. V gave up 2 bases and J gave up 4 bases; unmatched junction bases: 5. CDR3 sequence reads: CASSFSGGAGETQYF. CDR3 bases: TGCGCCAGCAGCTTCAGCGGGGGGGCGGGAGAGACCCAGTACTTC.

This chain connects TRBV28 to TRBJ2-5, with D unclear. V was pared by 4 bases and J by 5 bases, with 5 bases between. The CDR3 is 11 residues long. Germline V gene lookup returns CDR1 MDHEN and CDR2 SYDVKM. This CDR3 reads CASSSLETQYF. The CDR3 DNA reads as TGTGCCAGCAGTTCATTGGAGACCCAGTACTTC.

This clone has just a few counts. The chain has TRBV5-1 and TRBJ1-6; TRBD1 matches at 10 bases. The CDR3 has 16 amino acids. Germline CDR1 SGHRS, CDR2 YFSETQ. V was clipped by 3 bases and J by 7 bases; unmatched bases: 7. The CDR3 sequence is CASSSLTGGGNSPLHF. The DNA of the CDR3 is TGCGCCAGCAGCTCGTTGACAGGGGGCGGAAATTCACCCCTCCACTTT. The full variable domain, with the rest looked up from reference TRBV5-1 and TRBJ1-6, is KAGVTQTPRYLIKTRGQQVTLSCSPISGHRSVSWYQQTPGQGLQFLFEYFSETQRNKGNFPGRFSGRQFSNSRSEMNVSTLELGDSALYLCASSSLTGGGNSPLHFGNGTRLTVT.

The V call is TRBV19, the J call TRBJ1-1, with D possibly being TRBD1 (5 bases). V was trimmed by 2 bases and J by 5 bases, leaving 15 bases between them. CDR1 and CDR2 from the germline V gene are LNHDA and SQIVND (reference sequence). The CDR3 has 15 amino acids. The CDR3 region has the DNA TGTGCCAGTAGTATACAACCCATAGGGGTAACTGAAGCTTTCTTT. Translating it yields CASSIQPIGVTEAFF.

This chain joins TRBV7-2 and TRBJ1-3; D unclear. Germline V gene lookup returns CDR1 SGHTA and CDR2 FQGNSA. The CDR3 spans 15 residues. Trimming pared 2 bases from V and 0 bases from J, leaving 8 bases between. CDR3 bases: TGTGCCAGCAGCTTAAACGGGTTCTCTGGAAACACCATATATTTT. Residues: CASSLNGFSGNTIYF.

The V call is TRBV28, the J call TRBJ2-7; 9 nucleotides line up with TRBD1. CDR1 is MDHEN and CDR2 is SYDVKM in the germline V gene. This CDR3 spans 14 amino acids. V gave up 1 base and J gave up 6 bases; unmatched junction bases: 4. CDR3 coding DNA: TGTGCCAGCAGTTTATCAGGGACAGGGCCCGAGCAGTACTTC. It encodes CASSLSGTGPEQYF.

Concerning this clone: The germline gene is not matched at one end of the junction; a read error may be the cause. The chain carries TRBV7-7 and TRBJ2-5; D may be TRBD1 (7 bases). This CDR3 comprises 15 residues. CDR1 is SSHAT, CDR2 FNYEAQ, per germline (reference sequence). The CDR3 region is CASSTRGARGETQYF. The CDR3, as DNA: TGTGCTAGCAGCACCAGGGGGGCGAGGGGAGAGACCCAGTACTTC.

The CDR3 DNA reads TGTGCCAGCAGCTTTTCTCCTGGGGCCAACGTCCTGACTTTC. Translated: CASSFSPGANVLTF. The chain links TRBV7-2 to TRBJ2-6, with unresolved D. V was clipped by 3 bases and J by 2 bases, with 5 bases between them. Germline CDR1 reads SGHTA; CDR2 reads FQGNSA. CDR3 length equals 14 residues.

The CDR3 loop reads CASSIGTGGFYGYTF. The CDR3 bases are TGTGCCAGTAGTATTGGGACAGGGGGTTTTTATGGCTACACCTTC. The rearrangement links TRBV19 to TRBJ1-2, with TRBD1 matching over 11 bases. This CDR3 region has 15 residues. Germline assignment: CDR1 LNHDA and CDR2 SQIVND (reference sequence). Germline trimming cut 3 bases from V and 5 bases from J; bases unmatched to any gene: 5.

The chain uses TRBV14 and TRBJ2-5, with 15 positions matching TRBD2. Germline V lookup: CDR1 SGHDN, CDR2 FVKESK. The V gene end was trimmed by 4 bases and the J gene end by 5 bases; junction bases not matched to a gene: 8. The CDR3 has 17 residues. CDR3 bases: TGTGCCAGCAGCCCGGGACTAGCGGGGGGCCCTTTGGAGACCCAGTACTTC. It codes for CASSPGLAGGPLETQYF.

This chain joins TRBV2 and TRBJ2-7; weak D call: TRBD2 (5 bases). CDR1 and CDR2 from the germline V gene are SNHLY and FYNNEI. This CDR3 spans 13 amino acids. V shed 3 bases and J shed 1 base, with 7 bases lying between them. CDR3 in amino acids: CASSDWRSYEQYF. The CDR3 DNA is TGTGCCAGCAGTGACTGGAGGTCCTACGAGCAGTACTTC.

This sequence joins TRBV7-8 and TRBJ2-7; TRBD2 is a possible D gene (6 bases). From germline, CDR1 is SGHVS and CDR2 FQNEAQ. The ends were cut back, 1 base at V and 3 bases at J, with 16 bases in the middle. The CDR3 extends over 16 amino acids. The CDR3: CASSLVVGGINYEQYF. In nucleotides, the CDR3 is TGTGCCAGCAGCTTAGTAGTTGGGGGGATAAACTACGAGCAGTACTTC.

This sequence joins TRBV27 and TRBJ2-7; tentatively, D is TRBD1 (5 bases). The ends were cut back, 5 bases at V and 2 bases at J, with 13 bases in the middle. This CDR3 has 14 amino acids. Germline assignment: CDR1 MNHEY and CDR2 SMNVEV (reference sequence). CDR3 amino acids: CASSPTRGTYEQYF. The DNA of the CDR3 is TGTGCCAGCAGTCCGACAAGGGGAACCTACGAGCAGTACTTC.

The gene calls are TRBV30 and TRBJ1-2; a weak D match, TRBD1 (5 bases). V was clipped by 1 base and J by 7 bases, with 13 bases between them. The CDR3 is made up of 13 amino acids. Germline CDR1 reads GTSNPN; CDR2 reads SVGIG (reference sequence). DNA of the CDR3: TGTGCCTGGAGTGAAGCAGGGTGGAGTGGCTACACCTTC. Encoded protein: CAWSEAGWSGYTF.

The rearrangement uses TRBV7-8 and TRBJ1-5; D possibly corresponds to TRBD1 (5 bases). Trimming left V 5 bases short and J 7 bases short, with 18 bases between. The CDR3 is made up of 15 amino acids. Germline V gives CDR1 SGHVS, CDR2 FQNEAQ. CDR3 in DNA: TGTGCCAGCAGCCAATACCAGGGCCCCGCACAGCCCCAGCATTTT. It codes for CASSQYQGPAQPQHF.

The chain uses TRBV19 and TRBJ2-7; 11 bases are a match to TRBD1. Trimming at V came to 5 bases and at J to 4 bases, leaving 7 bases not matched to a gene. This CDR3 has 15 residues. From germline, CDR1 is LNHDA and CDR2 SQIVND (reference sequence). In nucleotides, the CDR3 is TGTGCCAGTAGTTCTGGACAGGGGGCTAGTTACGAGCAGTACTTC. It is translated as CASSSGQGASYEQYF.

CDR3 in amino acids: CASSALPAGVNEQFF. Written as DNA, the CDR3 is TGTGCCAGCAGTGCCCTCCCAGCGGGGGTTAATGAGCAGTTCTTC. The chain is built from TRBV6-4 and TRBJ2-1, with 8 bases fitting TRBD2. The CDR3 runs 15 residues. Losses at the gene ends were 4 bases for V and 7 bases for J; bases not matched to a gene: 9. The V gene's germline CDR1 is MRHNA and CDR2 SNTAGT.

The chain has TRBV5-5 and TRBJ2-7, with 12 bases that match TRBD1. Germline assignment: CDR1 SGHKS and CDR2 YYEKEE (reference sequence). This CDR3 region has 15 residues. The junction had 4 bases not matched to a gene; V was cut back by 1 base and J by 5 bases. The DNA of the CDR3 is TGTGCCAGCAGCTTGTATGGGACAGGGGGCGACGAGCAGTACTTC. Its protein is CASSLYGTGGDEQYF. Looking up the rest from reference TRBV5-5 and TRBJ2-7 gives the full variable domain: DAGVTQSPTHLIKTRGQQVTLRCSPISGHKSVSWYQQVLGQGPQFIFQYYEKEERGRGNFPDRFSARQFPNYSSELNVNALLLGDSALYLCASSLYGTGGDEQYFGPGTRLTVT.

This clone was seen only once. CDR3 bases: TGTGCCAGCAGCGAATCCCCGGGACAGACTAATGAAAAACTGTTTTTT. This gives the protein CASSESPGQTNEKLFF. The chain is built from TRBV9 and TRBJ1-4, with 7 bases aligning to TRBD1. The CDR3 totals 16 residues. Germline CDR1 reads SGDLS; CDR2 reads YYNGEE. The trim removed 3 bases at V and 2 bases at J, leaving 7 bases unmatched.

This clone occurred a few times. The rearrangement uses TRBV28 and TRBJ1-2, with unresolved D. The CDR3 totals 13 residues. CDR1 and CDR2 from the germline V gene are MDHEN and SYDVKM. V gave up 3 bases and J gave up 6 bases, with 11 bases separating them. The CDR3 bases are TGTGCCAGCAGTTTTCCCAAGAGGCATGGCTACACCTTC. Its protein is CASSFPKRHGYTF.